One and the same sample provided the 20 T cell receptor beta chains below, sequenced in a study of cytomegalovirus exposure and HLA in healthy donors. PCR primers comprised 60 Vbeta and 13 Jbeta primers. Method: immunoSEQ multiplex PCR; TCRdb's copy keeps in-frame clones and lacks some. The sample contains approximately 170,000 clones, more than 80% of which appear only once. The specimen was PBMCs. The receptors stem from a male donor in good health and CMV-seronegative.

The V gene is TRBV7-2, the J gene TRBJ2-1; 9 bases fit TRBD2. CDR1 is SGHTA, CDR2 FQGNSA, per germline. V lost 1 base and J lost 12; bases outside the gene matches: 4. CDR3 length: 13 amino acids. The CDR3 is CASSLEGLAMQFF. Written as DNA, the CDR3 is TGTGCCAGCAGCTTAGAAGGACTAGCGATGCAGTTCTTC.

On this clone: Germline and junction disagree at one end, which may indicate a read error. This chain links TRBV28 with TRBJ2-3; the match to TRBD1 covers 7 bases. CDR1 is MDHEN, CDR2 SYDVKM, per germline. CDR3 length: 15 residues. The CDR3 loop is CASTLRGRRTDTQYF. DNA of the CDR3: TGTGCCAGCACTTTAAGGGGGCGCCGAACAGATACGCAGTATTTT.

In this sample, this clone turned up once. The chain joins TRBV9 to TRBJ2-1, with D tentatively TRBD2 (5 bases). The V end lost 4 bases, the J end lost 4 bases, and 12 bases lay between the germline ends. The CDR3 totals 14 residues. Germline loops: CDR1 SGDLS, CDR2 YYNGEE. CDR3 residues: CASSPSPHYNEQFF. CDR3 DNA: TGTGCCAGCAGCCCTAGCCCCCATTACAATGAGCAGTTCTTC.

The V gene is TRBV13, the J gene TRBJ2-3; D might be TRBD1 (5 bases). The CDR3 totals 16 residues. Germline assignment: CDR1 PRHDT and CDR2 FYEKMQ (reference sequence). V was pared by 5 bases and J by 0 bases, with 15 bases between. The CDR3 DNA is TGTGCCAGCAGCAGTCGACAGCTCACTAGCACAGATACGCAGTATTTT. Encoded protein: CASSSRQLTSTDTQYF.

V gene TRBV5-4 combines with J gene TRBJ2-7; 12 positions agree with TRBD1. From germline, CDR1 is SGHNT and CDR2 YYREEE (reference sequence). This CDR3 has 19 residues. Unmatched junction bases numbered 16, after V lost 6 bases and J lost 0 bases. For the CDR3, the DNA is TGTGCCAGCAACGATAAGGGACAGGGGGCGCTCCCTTTCTCCTACGAGCAGTACTTC. This sequence encodes CASNDKGQGALPFSYEQYF. Together with reference TRBV5-4 and TRBJ2-7, the CDR3 gives the full variable domain: ETGVTQSPTHLIKTRGQQVTLRCSSQSGHNTVSWYQQALGQGPQFIFQYYREEENGRGNFPPRFSGLQFPNYSSELNVNALELDDSALYLCASNDKGQGALPFSYEQYFGPGTRLTVT.

The chain links TRBV6-1 to TRBJ1-1, with TRBD1 matching over 7 bases. Trimming took 3 bases from V and 7 from J; bases not matched to a gene: 8. Germline loops: CDR1 MNHNS, CDR2 SASEGT. This CDR3 contains 14 residues. The DNA of the CDR3 is TGTGCCAGCAGTGATTTAGGGGGCAAGGGTGAAGCTTTCTTT. As protein: CASSDLGGKGEAFF.

For this clone: The sample holds other DNA sequences that translate to the same CDR3. The gene calls are TRBV19 and TRBJ1-1; 10 bases align to TRBD1. Germline-derived CDR1 and CDR2 are LNHDA and SQIVND (reference sequence). J lost 4 bases, V lost 3 bases, and 2 bases had no gene match. The CDR3 is made up of 14 amino acids. CDR3 sequence: CASSIRTGGTEAFF. The CDR3 coding sequence is TGTGCCAGTAGTATCAGGACAGGGGGCACTGAAGCTTTCTTT.

The DNA for the CDR3 is TGCGCCAGCAGCTTCAGGCAAGCGAACACCGGGGAGCTGTTTTTT. It translates to CASSFRQANTGELFF. The chain is built from TRBV5-1 and TRBJ2-2, with D hard to call. Germline CDR1 and CDR2: SGHRS and YFSETQ. Trimming took off 2 bases at V and 0 bases at J, with 8 bases between the two ends. The CDR3 contains 15 residues.

V is TRBV5-1 and J is TRBJ1-1; 7 bases line up with TRBD1. V lost 4 bases, J lost 3 bases, and 9 bases stayed unmatched. CDR3 size: 15 residues. Germline values: CDR1 SGHRS, CDR2 YFSETQ. DNA of the CDR3: TGCGCCAGCAGCCCTAAACAGGGGTGGGACACTGAAGCTTTCTTT. Its translation: CASSPKQGWDTEAFF.

V and J are TRBV6-5 and TRBJ2-5; 8 bases map to TRBD1. Germline trimming cut 4 bases from V and 2 bases from J; bases unmatched to any gene: 6. The length of the CDR3 is 15 residues. Germline CDR1 MNHEY, CDR2 SVGAGI. This CDR3 is CASSWKTGEQETQYF. In DNA, the CDR3 is TGTGCCAGCAGTTGGAAGACAGGGGAGCAAGAGACCCAGTACTTC.

J is TRBJ2-1 and V is TRBV15; possibly TRBD1 for D (6 bases). The V and J ends lost 0 bases and 12 bases respectively, with 24 bases between them. CDR3 length: 17 residues. Germline V gives CDR1 LNHNV, CDR2 YYDKDF (reference sequence). CDR3 coding DNA: TGTGCCACCAGCAGAGATCGGAAACAGCTCAGGGGCATATGGCAGTTCTTC. Translation: CATSRDRKQLRGIWQFF. Full variable domain (rest looked up from reference TRBV15 and TRBJ2-1): DAMVIQNPRYQVTQFGKPVTLSCSQTLNHNVMYWYQQKSSQAPKLLFHYYDKDFNNEADTPDNFQSRRPNTSFCFLDIRSPGLGDTAMYLCATSRDRKQLRGIWQFFGPGTRLTVL.

The chain is built from TRBV7-8 and TRBJ2-1; the D gene is possibly TRBD1 (5 bases). The CDR3 is 16 residues long. Germline lookup yields CDR1 SGHVS and CDR2 FQNEAQ. V was clipped by 1 base and J by 1 base, with 11 bases between them. CDR3 sequence (DNA): TGTGCCAGCAGCTTAGTGTCGCAGGGATCCTACAATGAGCAGTTCTTC. Translation: CASSLVSQGSYNEQFF.

The rearrangement uses TRBV7-6 and TRBJ1-2; TRBD1 might be the D (5 bases). Per germline, CDR1 SGHVS and CDR2 FNYEAQ. The V gene lost 2 bases and the J gene lost 2 bases, with 18 bases spanning the gap. The CDR3 has 17 residues. CDR3 bases: TGTGCCAGCAGCTTAAATCCCCCGGGGGTGGAGAACTATGGCTACACCTTC. This translates into CASSLNPPGVENYGYTF. Filled out from reference TRBV7-6 and TRBJ1-2, the complete variable domain reads GAGVSQSPRYKVTKRGQDVALRCDPISGHVSLYWYRQALGQGPEFLTYFNYEAQQDKSGLPNDRFSAERPEGSISTLTIQRTEQRDSAMYRCASSLNPPGVENYGYTFGSGTRLTVV.

The chain has TRBV18 and TRBJ2-1, with D hard to call. Per the germline V gene, CDR1 is KGHSH and CDR2 is LQKENI. CDR3 length: 12 residues. V dropped 4 bases and J dropped 6 bases, with 7 bases sitting between them. CDR3 residues: CASSQSPNEQFF. In DNA, the CDR3 is TGTGCCAGCTCACAAAGCCCCAATGAGCAGTTCTTC.

V gene TRBV4-3 combines with J gene TRBJ2-2; D may be TRBD1 (6 bases). Germline loops: CDR1 LGHNA, CDR2 YSLEER. The CDR3 contains 14 residues. V lost 0 bases and J lost 7, with 9 bases in between. The CDR3 bases are TGCGCCAGCAGCCAAGATCAGGGGATCGGGGAGCTGTTTTTT. It specifies CASSQDQGIGELFF.

This chain links TRBV1 with TRBJ1-1; the D call TRBD1 from the table was never checked on the DNA. TRBV1 is flagged as a pseudogene. The CDR3 is 18 amino acids. The CDR3 DNA reads as TGCACCAGCAGCCAAGATCTCCACAAAGACAGGGTAAGGACTGAAGCTTTCTTT. Protein product: CTSSQDLHKDRVRTEAFF.

This clone was counted once. The chain uses TRBV4-2 and TRBJ2-2; 13 nucleotides line up with TRBD2. CDR1 and CDR2 from the germline V gene are LGHNA and YNFKEQ. V shed 4 bases and J 6 bases; nucleotides not matched to a gene: 5. The CDR3 contains 16 residues. The chain's CDR3 is CASSRGGLAGPGELFF. In nucleotides, the CDR3 is TGTGCCAGCAGCCGTGGGGGACTAGCGGGACCCGGGGAGCTGTTTTTT.

The chain joins TRBV30 to TRBJ1-2; TRBD1 matches at 8 bases. Germline CDR1 reads GTSNPN; CDR2 reads SVGIG (reference sequence). V lost 1 base and J lost 8; bases outside the gene matches: 15. CDR3 length equals 16 residues. The CDR3 loop is CAWSELRTGGKRGYTF. In DNA, the CDR3 is TGTGCCTGGAGTGAGCTTCGAACAGGGGGGAAACGGGGCTACACCTTC. Full variable domain (outside the CDR3, taken from reference TRBV30 and TRBJ1-2): SQTIHQWPATLVQPVGSPLSLECTVEGTSNPNLYWYRQAAGRGLQLLFYSVGIGQISSEVPQNLSASRPQDRQFILSSKKLLLSDSGFYLCAWSELRTGGKRGYTFGSGTRLTVV.

The chain couples TRBV29-1 to TRBJ2-1; 13 nucleotides agree with TRBD2. The ends lost 5 bases at V and 5 bases at J; junction bases unmatched: 12. The CDR3 runs to 17 residues. From germline, CDR1 is SQVTM and CDR2 ANQGSEA. CDR3 sequence (DNA): TGCAGCGTTCGCGCGGGACTAGCGGGGTTAAATAACAATGAGCAGTTCTTC. Its protein product is CSVRAGLAGLNNNEQFF.

This clone was found once. J is TRBJ2-6 and V is TRBV5-4, with D possibly being TRBD1 (7 bases). Germline V gene lookup returns CDR1 SGHNT and CDR2 YYREEE (reference sequence). The CDR3 totals 17 residues. Deletions cut 3 bases from V and 0 bases from J, with 13 bases between. CDR3 nucleotides: TGTGCCAGCAGCTGGGGGCAGGGGGGCTCTGGGGCCAACGTCCTGACTTTC. Its translation: CASSWGQGGSGANVLTF. Full variable domain (missing parts from reference TRBV5-4 and TRBJ2-6): ETGVTQSPTHLIKTRGQQVTLRCSSQSGHNTVSWYQQALGQGPQFIFQYYREEENGRGNFPPRFSGLQFPNYSSELNVNALELDDSALYLCASSWGQGGSGANVLTFGAGSRLTVL.